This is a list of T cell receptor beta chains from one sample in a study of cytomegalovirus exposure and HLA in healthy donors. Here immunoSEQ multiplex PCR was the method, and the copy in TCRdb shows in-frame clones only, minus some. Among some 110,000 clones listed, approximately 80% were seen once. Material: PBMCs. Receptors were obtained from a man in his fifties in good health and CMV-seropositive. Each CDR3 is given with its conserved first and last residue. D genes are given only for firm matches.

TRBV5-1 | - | CASSPGSGLQETQYF
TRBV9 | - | CASSVVENTGELFF
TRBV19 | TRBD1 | CASSMETGVYGYTF
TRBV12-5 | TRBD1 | CASGPRDRARETQYF
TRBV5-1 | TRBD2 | CASSLSSGRLVDEQYF
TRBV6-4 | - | CASSDASGSDTQYF
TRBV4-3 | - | CASSRVQGPNQPQHF
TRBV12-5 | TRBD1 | CASGLSGGFGELFF
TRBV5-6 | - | CASSLRENYGYTF
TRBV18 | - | CASSGTDYYEQYF
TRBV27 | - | CASSFHRRADTQYF
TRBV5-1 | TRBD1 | CASSLGGFTGELFF
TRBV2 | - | CASRPGGGGEAFF
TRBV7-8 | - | CATTPQGSYEQYF
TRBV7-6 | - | CASSLRPAGNRAGELFF
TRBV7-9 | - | CASSLRSRTGELFF
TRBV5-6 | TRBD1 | CASSHTGGPYNEQFF